This T cell receptor (beta chain) came from a study of tumor-infiltrating lymphocytes in primary liver carcinoma. Overall study results and limits: Overlap in tumor-adjacent and tumor-blood pairs fell below that of tumor region pairs.

This clonotype is classed as medium-sized (0.01 to 0.1%). The target antigen is unknown. Germline V gene sequence: CDR1 SQVTM, CDR2 ANQGSEA. V was trimmed by 4 bases and J by 5 bases, leaving 14 bases between them. This CDR3 has 14 amino acids. Co-extraction of RNA and DNA was performed on about 19-30 mg of unsorted bulk tissue. The investigators made TCR beta cDNA from 500 ng total RNA, using a constant-region primer. Slightly modified ARM-PCR with three nested multiplex PCR rounds yielded TCR beta libraries. Primers for the first two PCR rounds were TRBV1-TRBV30 forward primers and a C-beta reverse primer (about 9 cycles per round). TCRdb re-called the multiplex PCR reads through MiXCR, storing one row per CDR3 protein. Among roughly 120,000 distinct CDR3 sequences listed, under 70% were seen once.

The sample was tumor-adjacent normal liver tissue. The V and J genes are TRBV29-1 and TRBJ2-2; D may be TRBD1 (7 bases). The source of this sequence is a woman in her sixties or seventies with primary liver carcinoma and hepatitis B virus infection. CDR3 in DNA: TGCAGCGTTGTCGGCAGGGGGGTTACCGGGGAGCTGTTTTTT. It is translated as CSVVGRGVTGELFF.